This T cell receptor (beta chain) was sequenced during a study of beta chain features in type 1 diabetes. Turning to the study itself: Summed over all samples, the examined sorted cells came to 90 million to 120 million.

The entirety of the isolated RNA underwent reverse transcription, so expressed TCRB transcripts were sequenced. This table comes from immunoSEQ multiplex PCR, and its TCRdb copy is limited to in-frame clones, with some not included. The profile shows about 40,000 clones, 49% of them singletons. This clone was recorded a few times. This CDR3 has 13 residues. Per germline, CDR1 SGHAT and CDR2 FQNNGV. The germline V and J ends were trimmed by 1 base and 1 base, with 2 bases remaining between them. The source of this sequence is a woman between 18 and 29 years old in good health. V gene TRBV11-2 combines with J gene TRBJ2-4; unclear D gene. Sequences were obtained from central memory CD4+ T cells from blood. The CDR3: CASSLAAKNIQYF. The CDR3 DNA is TGTGCCAGCAGCTTAGCTGCCAAAAACATTCAGTACTTC.